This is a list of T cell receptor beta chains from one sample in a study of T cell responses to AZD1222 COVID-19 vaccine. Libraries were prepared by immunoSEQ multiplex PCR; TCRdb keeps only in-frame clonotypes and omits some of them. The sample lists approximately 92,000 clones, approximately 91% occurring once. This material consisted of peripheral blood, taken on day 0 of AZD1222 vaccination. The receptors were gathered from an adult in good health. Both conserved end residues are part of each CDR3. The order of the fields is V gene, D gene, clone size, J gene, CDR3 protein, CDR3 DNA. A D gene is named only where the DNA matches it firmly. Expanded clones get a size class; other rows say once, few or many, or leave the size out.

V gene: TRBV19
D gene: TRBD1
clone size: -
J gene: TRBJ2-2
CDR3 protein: CASRTAGTGGWGELFF
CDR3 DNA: TGTGCCAGTAGGACCGCCGGGACAGGGGGCTGGGGGGAGCTGTTTTTT

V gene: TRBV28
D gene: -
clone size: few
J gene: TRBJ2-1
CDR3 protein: CASSSLSGNEQFF
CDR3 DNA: TGTGCCAGCAGTTCGCTATCTGGGAATGAGCAGTTCTTC

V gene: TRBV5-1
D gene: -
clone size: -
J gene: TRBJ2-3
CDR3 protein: CASSLRGEFTDTQYF
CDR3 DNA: TGCGCCAGCAGCTTGAGAGGGGAATTCACAGATACGCAGTATTTT

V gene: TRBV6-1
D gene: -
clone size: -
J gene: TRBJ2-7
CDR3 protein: CASSEVPSYEQYF
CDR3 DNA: TGTGCCAGCAGTGAAGTCCCCAGCTACGAGCAGTACTTC

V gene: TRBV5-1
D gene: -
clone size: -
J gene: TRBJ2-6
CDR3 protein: CASSPRQSSGANVLTF
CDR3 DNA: TGCGCCAGCAGCCCACGACAGAGCTCTGGGGCCAACGTCCTGACTTTC

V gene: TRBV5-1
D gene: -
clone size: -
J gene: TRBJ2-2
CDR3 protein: CASSPGNTGELFF
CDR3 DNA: TGCGCCAGCAGCCCCGGGAACACCGGGGAGCTGTTTTTT

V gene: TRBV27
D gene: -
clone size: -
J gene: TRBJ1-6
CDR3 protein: CASSLSGSGNSPLHF
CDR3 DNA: TGTGCCAGCAGTTTAAGCGGGTCTGGCAATTCACCCCTCCACTTT

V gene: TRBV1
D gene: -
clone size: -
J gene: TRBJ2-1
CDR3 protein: CTRRAGAYNEQFF
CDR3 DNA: TGCACCCGGCGGGCGGGGGCTTACAATGAGCAGTTCTTC

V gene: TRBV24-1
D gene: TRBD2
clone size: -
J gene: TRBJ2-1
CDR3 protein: CATSLAGDSYNEQFF
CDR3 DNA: TGTGCCACCAGTCTAGCGGGGGACTCCTACAATGAGCAGTTCTTC

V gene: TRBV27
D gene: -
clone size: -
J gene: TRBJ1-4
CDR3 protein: CASRQGGGFNEKLFF
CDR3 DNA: TGTGCCAGCAGGCAGGGAGGCGGATTTAATGAAAAACTGTTTTTT

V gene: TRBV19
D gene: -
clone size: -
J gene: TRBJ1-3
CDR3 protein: CASSILATHSGNTIYF
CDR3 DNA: TGTGCCAGTAGTATTCTTGCCACTCACTCTGGAAACACCATATATTTT

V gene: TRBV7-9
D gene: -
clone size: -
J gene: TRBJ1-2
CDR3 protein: CASSRTDPYGYTF
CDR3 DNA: TGTGCCAGCAGCAGGACAGACCCCTATGGCTACACCTTC

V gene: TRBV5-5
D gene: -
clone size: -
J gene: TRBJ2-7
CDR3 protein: CASSFGWQLSSYEQYF
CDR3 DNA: TGTGCCAGCAGCTTCGGGTGGCAGTTAAGCTCCTACGAGCAGTACTTC

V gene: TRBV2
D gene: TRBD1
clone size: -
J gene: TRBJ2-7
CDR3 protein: CASSEQGQGVREQYF
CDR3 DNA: TGTGCCAGCAGTGAACAGGGTCAGGGGGTAAGGGAGCAGTACTTC

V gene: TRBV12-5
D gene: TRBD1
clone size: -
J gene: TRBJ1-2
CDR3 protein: CASGLDRGGGYTF
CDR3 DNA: TGTGCTAGTGGTTTGGACAGGGGAGGAGGCTACACCTTC

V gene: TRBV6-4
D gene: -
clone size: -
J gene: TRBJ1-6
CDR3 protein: CASSETPTSPLHF
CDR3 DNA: TGTGCCAGCAGTGAAACCCCAACGTCACCCCTCCACTTT

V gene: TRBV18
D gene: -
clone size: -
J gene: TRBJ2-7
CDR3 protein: CASSPPQGIYEQYF
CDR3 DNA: TGTGCCAGCTCACCACCCCAGGGGATCTACGAGCAGTACTTC

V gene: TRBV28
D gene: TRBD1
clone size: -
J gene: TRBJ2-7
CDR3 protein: CASSPGTGTYEQYF
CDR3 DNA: TGTGCCAGCAGTCCCGGGACAGGAACCTACGAGCAGTACTTC

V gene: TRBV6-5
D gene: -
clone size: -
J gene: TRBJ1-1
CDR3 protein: CASSYGNPYEAFF
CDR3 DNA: TGTGCCAGCAGTTACGGGAACCCTTATGAAGCTTTCTTT